This T cell receptor (beta chain) came from a study of long-term antiretroviral therapy in people with HIV. Survey-level resolution applied to immunoSEQ assay v3.0. Some clones are missing from TCRdb's copy, which holds only in-frame ones; the method was immunoSEQ multiplex PCR. The sample yields roughly 37,000 clones, 75% to 85% seen once. This clone was seen only a few times. The antigen remains undetermined. Trimming took 6 bases from V and 7 from J, leaving 15 bases between them. Germline V gene data show CDR1 as MNHEY and CDR2 as SMNVEV (reference sequence). The CDR3 is 13 residues long. Whole-study results and caveats: Whereas controls had wider CDR3 length ranges, HIV repertoires had narrower ones. Diversity measured after ART increased yet remained under transplant donor controls.

Sample: unsorted PBMCs, taken 3.4 years after starting antiretroviral therapy. The TCR was taken from a man between 25 and 39 years old with HIV. The rearrangement uses TRBV27 and TRBJ1-2; no reliable D call. CDR3 loop: CASSPITRTGYTF. The CDR3, as DNA: TGTGCCAGCAGCCCCATAACACGCACTGGCTACACCTTC.